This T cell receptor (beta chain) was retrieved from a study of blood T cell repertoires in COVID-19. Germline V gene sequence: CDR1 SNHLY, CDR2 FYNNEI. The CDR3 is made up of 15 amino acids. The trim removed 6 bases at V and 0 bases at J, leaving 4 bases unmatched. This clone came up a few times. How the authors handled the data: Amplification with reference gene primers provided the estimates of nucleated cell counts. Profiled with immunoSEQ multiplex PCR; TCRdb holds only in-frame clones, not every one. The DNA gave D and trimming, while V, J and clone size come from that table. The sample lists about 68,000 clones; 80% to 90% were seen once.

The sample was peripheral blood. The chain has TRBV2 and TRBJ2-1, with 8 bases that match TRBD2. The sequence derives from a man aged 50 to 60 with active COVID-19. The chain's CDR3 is CASRREVRSYNEQFF. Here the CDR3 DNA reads TGTGCCAGCAGGCGGGAGGTTCGCTCCTACAATGAGCAGTTCTTC.